This is a list of T cell receptor beta chains from one sample in a study of T cell responses to AZD1222 COVID-19 vaccine. Some clones are missing from TCRdb's copy, which holds only in-frame ones; the method was immunoSEQ multiplex PCR. The sample records 160,000 or so clones, about nine tenths being singletons. The sample consisted of peripheral blood, taken 28 days after the second AZD1222 dose. The receptor source for this set is an adult who received the AZD1222 COVID-19 vaccine. The CDR3 runs from the conserved cysteine through the conserved F or W. The D gene is left open where the match is weak. Rows give clone size only sometimes, using once, few, many, or a class for an expanded clone.

d_call,j_call,v_call,clone_size,cdr3_nt,cdr3_aa
TRBD2,TRBJ2-7,TRBV24-1,-,TGTGCCACCAGTGAATCCGGGACTACCTACGAGCAGTACTTC,CATSESGTTYEQYF
TRBD2,TRBJ2-2,TRBV6-2/TRBV6-3,few,TGTGCCAGCAGTAAGATAGCGGGAGGGCCTATCACCGGGGAGCTGTTTTTT,CASSKIAGGPITGELFF
TRBD2,TRBJ2-3,TRBV9,once,TGTGCCAGCAGCCCTTCTAGCGGACGCACAGATACGCAGTATTTT,CASSPSSGRTDTQYF
-,TRBJ1-2,TRBV6-6,few,TGTGCCAGCAGTCCAGAATATGGCTACACCTTC,CASSPEYGYTF
-,TRBJ1-6,TRBV5-1,-,TGCGCCAGCAGCTTGACGACAGCCAATTCACCCCTCCACTTT,CASSLTTANSPLHF
TRBD1,TRBJ1-4,TRBV28,-,TGTGCCGTACAGGGGGCGGAAGGAGGTGAAAAACTGTTTTTT,CAVQGAEGGEKLFF
-,TRBJ1-4,TRBV19,-,TGTGCCAGTAGCGTGCAGGGACCTAATGAAAAACTGTTTTTT,CASSVQGPNEKLFF
-,TRBJ2-2,TRBV3-1/TRBV3-2,-,TGTGCCAGCAGCCAACCTACGCTTGCCGGGGAGCTGTTTTTT,CASSQPTLAGELFF
-,TRBJ2-7,TRBV20-1,-,TGCAGTGCTAGGGCCCAGGGGGAGCAGTACTTC,CSARAQGEQYF
TRBD1,TRBJ2-1,TRBV7-8,-,TGTGCCAGCAGCCTTCGGACAGGGGTGAGGAATGAGCAGTTCTTC,CASSLRTGVRNEQFF
-,TRBJ2-3,TRBV19,many,TGTGCCAGTAGTATCACTGGGGGCACAGATACGCAGTATTTT,CASSITGGTDTQYF
TRBD2,TRBJ2-1,TRBV24-1,-,TGTGCCACCAGTGACCCGGGACTAGCGGGTTCCTACAATGAGCAGTTCTTC,CATSDPGLAGSYNEQFF
TRBD1,TRBJ2-7,TRBV18,-,TGTGCCAGCTCATTAGGGACAGGCCCACCCTACGAGCAGTACTTC,CASSLGTGPPYEQYF
-,TRBJ2-1,TRBV21-1,-,TGTGCCAGCAGCGATACCCTAGAGCGTTGCGGGACCTACAATGAGCAGTTCTTC,CASSDTLERCGTYNEQFF
TRBD2,TRBJ2-2,TRBV11-3,-,TGTGCCAGCAGCCTCGGGGGGGGCACCGGGGAGCTGTTTTTT,CASSLGGGTGELFF
-,TRBJ1-1,TRBV3-1/TRBV3-2,-,TGTGCCAGCAGCCAAAGGGTTGGGACGGGGAACACTGAAGCTTTCTTT,CASSQRVGTGNTEAFF
-,TRBJ2-1,TRBV28,-,TGTGCCAGCAGTTTGCTAGCGACGAAAGAGCAGTTCTTC,CASSLLATKEQFF
-,TRBJ2-1,TRBV7-6,-,TGTGCCAGCAGCACTTACCTAGCCCCCTCCTACAATGAGCAGTTCTTC,CASSTYLAPSYNEQFF
-,TRBJ2-1,TRBV7-2,-,TGTGCCAGCAGCCGGGACTTCCCGACGCGAGAGCAGTTCTTC,CASSRDFPTREQFF
TRBD1,TRBJ2-3,TRBV7-9,-,TGTGCCAGCAGCTTGGAGGACAGGCGCACAGATACGCAGTATTTT,CASSLEDRRTDTQYF
TRBD1,TRBJ2-7,TRBV7-2,-,TGTGCCAGCAGCTTGAAGACAGGGAGCGAGCAGTACTTC,CASSLKTGSEQYF
-,TRBJ1-3,TRBV18,-,TGTGCCAGCTCAGAAGACGGCGGGTTCCGAAACACCATATATTTT,CASSEDGGFRNTIYF
-,TRBJ1-1,TRBV3-1/TRBV3-2,-,TGTGCCAGCAGCAGAACACAATTGAACACTGAAGCTTTCTTT,CASSRTQLNTEAFF
TRBD1,TRBJ1-5,TRBV19,-,TGTGCCAGTAGTCGACAGGGGGCTGGTCAGCCCCAGCATTTT,CASSRQGAGQPQHF
-,TRBJ2-7,TRBV6-2/TRBV6-3,-,TGTGCCAGCAGTAATTGGGTTCAAGGGAATAAAGAGCAGTACTTC,CASSNWVQGNKEQYF
-,TRBJ1-5,TRBV6-2/TRBV6-3,-,TGTGCCAGCGGCCCAGGGGCAGCTCGTTATCAGCCCCAGCATTTT,CASGPGAARYQPQHF
TRBD2,TRBJ2-7,TRBV5-6,-,TGTGCCAGCACTCGGGAGGCCCGCCCCGAGACCTACGAGCAGTACTTC,CASTREARPETYEQYF
-,TRBJ2-3,TRBV4-2,-,TGTGCCAGCAGCCAAGAAGGGCAGGGGACAGATACGCAGTATTTT,CASSQEGQGTDTQYF
TRBD1,TRBJ2-2,TRBV30,-,TGTGCCTGGTTCGGACAGGGGGGGTTCGGGGAGCTGTTTTTT,CAWFGQGGFGELFF
TRBD1,TRBJ1-2,TRBV9,-,TGTGCCAGCAGCGTAGGAGGGGGCAAAAAGTGGGATGGCTACACCTTC,CASSVGGGKKWDGYTF
-,TRBJ2-3,TRBV4-2,-,TGTGCCAGCAGCCAAGATGTCAGCACAGATACGCAGTATTTT,CASSQDVSTDTQYF
-,TRBJ2-6,TRBV19,-,TGTGCCAGTAGTCCGTCCGGGACAAAATCTTCTGGGGCCAACGTCCTGACTTTC,CASSPSGTKSSGANVLTF
-,TRBJ2-7,TRBV6-4,-,TGTGCCAGCAGCCCCGCCGGAAACGAGCAGTACTTC,CASSPAGNEQYF
-,TRBJ2-3,TRBV9,-,TGTGCCAGCAGCGTAGCGCGGGACCCTAGCACAGATACGCAGTATTTT,CASSVARDPSTDTQYF
-,TRBJ2-7,TRBV15,-,TGTGCCACCAGCAGAGATTTCGGGCGTACACAGTCCTACGAGCAGTACTTC,CATSRDFGRTQSYEQYF
-,TRBJ1-2,TRBV12-3/TRBV12-4,-,TGTGCCAGCTCCGTTACGGGGGGTGGCTACACCTTC,CASSVTGGGYTF
TRBD2,TRBJ2-3,TRBV9,-,TGTGCCAGCAGCGTAGCTCGGCGGGGGGGGCGGAATACGCAGTATTTT,CASSVARRGGRNTQYF
-,TRBJ1-4,TRBV4-3,-,TGCGCCAGCAGCCAAGTCTCGACACTTACTAATGAAAAACTGTTTTTT,CASSQVSTLTNEKLFF
TRBD2,TRBJ2-1,TRBV11-2,-,TGTGCCAGCAGCTCGAGCCTAGCGGGAATGGCGTCCTACAATGAGCAGTTCTTC,CASSSSLAGMASYNEQFF
-,TRBJ2-1,TRBV5-4,once,TGTGCCAGCAGCGCTCAGGGTCGGGAGTTCTTC,CASSAQGREFF
TRBD2,TRBJ2-2,TRBV18,-,TGTGCCAGCTCCCCCGGACTAGCGGGAATCACCGGGGAGCTGTTTTTT,CASSPGLAGITGELFF
-,TRBJ2-6,TRBV6-1,-,TGTGCCAGCAGTGAAGTTGGCAAGAGGGACTCTGGGGCCAACGTCCTGACTTTC,CASSEVGKRDSGANVLTF
-,TRBJ2-2,TRBV29-1,-,TGCAGCGTGGGGTATTCCGGGGAGCTGTTTTTT,CSVGYSGELFF
-,TRBJ2-1,TRBV11-2,-,TGTGCCAGCAGCTTAGAAGGGCCCCACAATGAGCAGTTCTTC,CASSLEGPHNEQFF
TRBD1,TRBJ1-6,TRBV27,-,TGTGCCAGCAGTTTAACGGACAGGGGTGCCTCACCCCTCCACTTT,CASSLTDRGASPLHF
-,TRBJ1-6,TRBV27,-,TGTGCCAGCAGTACCCGGAATAATTCACCCCTCCACTTT,CASSTRNNSPLHF
TRBD2,TRBJ2-1,TRBV9,-,TGTGCCAGCAGCGTAACCTCGAGGCGAGGCGGGGGACTAGCCGGCAATGAGCAGTTCTTC,CASSVTSRRGGGLAGNEQFF
-,TRBJ2-1,TRBV19,-,TGTGCCAGTAGTATAAGTACCCTGGGGATGGATGAGCAGTTCTTC,CASSISTLGMDEQFF
TRBD1,TRBJ1-5,TRBV19,-,TGTGCCAGTAGCCTTCGACAGGGGCTAAATCAGCCCCAGCATTTT,CASSLRQGLNQPQHF
-,TRBJ1-3,TRBV21-1,-,TGTGCCAGCAGCAACTCTGCGAGGCGGTCCTCTGGAAACACCATATATTTT,CASSNSARRSSGNTIYF
-,TRBJ2-3,TRBV6-1,-,TGTGCCAGCAGTGAAGTGTCCGGGCTAAGCACAGATACGCAGTATTTT,CASSEVSGLSTDTQYF
-,TRBJ1-2,TRBV28,few,TGTGCCAGCAGTTTCCGGGGTAACTATGGCTACACCTTC,CASSFRGNYGYTF
TRBD2,TRBJ2-3,TRBV9,-,TGTGCCAGCAGCGGAACCTCCGGGACTAGCGGGAGTGCAGATACGCAGTATTTT,CASSGTSGTSGSADTQYF
TRBD1,TRBJ1-5,TRBV28,-,TGTGCCAGTCGTCCAGGGGGGAAAACCAATCAGCCCCAGCATTTT,CASRPGGKTNQPQHF
-,TRBJ1-5,TRBV9,-,TGTGCCAGCAGCGTAGGGTCAGGCCTGGTGGGCCCCCAGCATTTT,CASSVGSGLVGPQHF
-,TRBJ2-7,TRBV27,-,TGTGCCAGCAGTTCCTACACCCTCAAGCACGAGCAGTACTTC,CASSSYTLKHEQYF
-,TRBJ1-1,TRBV3-1/TRBV3-2,-,TGTGCCAGCAGCCTCCCAGGGGCGAGGAACACTGAAGCTTTCTTT,CASSLPGARNTEAFF
-,TRBJ2-1,TRBV12-3/TRBV12-4,-,TGTGCCAGCACATCGAGCTCCTACAATGAGCAGTTCTTC,CASTSSSYNEQFF
-,TRBJ1-4,TRBV29-1,-,TGCAGCGTAGTACTCTTCCAGGGGCCTAATGAAAAACTGTTTTTT,CSVVLFQGPNEKLFF
TRBD1,TRBJ2-5,TRBV5-1,-,TGCGCCAGCAGCTCCGGGACAGCACAAGAGACCCAGTACTTC,CASSSGTAQETQYF